These 6 T cell receptor beta chains originate from one sample sequenced in a study of blood T cell repertoires in COVID-19 (dated by TCRdb to the early 2020s). Receptor amplification or capture employed the immunoSEQ multiplex PCR assay. The immuneACCESS repertoire file appears here via TCRdb, limited to in-frame rearrangements. These files lack a portion of the clones; in checked studies, under half of the deficit traces to unresolved V genes, and the cause of the others is not known. The sample table contains about 100,000 clones; only one count was recorded for about 89% of them. The ten largest make up 0.97% of the sample. Sequenced input: peripheral blood. These receptor sequences come from a man in his fifties or sixties with acute or convalescent COVID-19.

A remark on this clone: In the same sample, other DNA sequences code for this CDR3. This chain uses TRBV5-1 with TRBJ1-5, with a weak D call TRBD1 (5 bases). Per the germline V gene, CDR1 is SGHRS and CDR2 is YFSETQ. Trimming took off 4 bases at V and 0 bases at J, with 8 bases between the two ends. The CDR3 has 14 amino acids. The CDR3 region has the DNA TGCGCCAGCAGCCCCGACAGTAGCAATCAGCCCCAGCATTTT. Translating it yields CASSPDSSNQPQHF.

The chain has TRBV12-3 or TRBV12-4 and TRBJ1-5; unclear D gene. The CDR3 totals 12 residues. Trimming stripped 6 bases from V and 12 bases from J, with 15 bases between. Here the CDR3 DNA reads TGTGCCAGCAGCCGAGAAAGTTTGAGCCAGCATTTT. Its protein product is CASSRESLSQHF.

The chain employs TRBV13 and TRBJ2-7, with 8 positions matching TRBD1. Germline trimming cut 5 bases from V and 12 bases from J; bases unmatched to any gene: 9. There are 12 residues in the CDR3. Germline CDR1 PRHDT, CDR2 FYEKMQ (reference sequence). CDR3 protein: CASSVQGAVVYF. CDR3 sequence (DNA): TGTGCCAGCAGCGTCCAGGGGGCGGTTGTGTACTTC.

A note on this clone: This CDR3 is also generated by other DNA sequences in the sample. The rearrangement joins TRBV9 to TRBJ2-1; D is possibly TRBD2 (5 bases). V gave up 1 base and J gave up 0 bases, with 5 bases separating them. Germline-derived CDR1 and CDR2 are SGDLS and YYNGEE. This CDR3 is 14 amino acids long. The CDR3 loop reads CASSVRGSYNEQFF. The CDR3 DNA reads TGTGCCAGCAGCGTACGGGGCTCCTACAATGAGCAGTTCTTC. Together with reference TRBV9 and TRBJ2-1, the CDR3 gives the full variable domain: DSGVTQTPKHLITATGQRVTLRCSPRSGDLSVYWYQQSLDQGLQFLIQYYNGEERAKGNILERFSAQQFPDLHSELNLSSLELGDSALYFCASSVRGSYNEQFFGPGTRLTVL.

The CDR3 DNA is TGTGCCAGCATGTCTGAGTCGCTAGGCTACAATCAGCCCCAGCATTTT. Protein product: CASMSESLGYNQPQHF. The genes are TRBV7-8 and TRBJ1-5, with D unclear. CDR3 length: 16 amino acids. In germline, CDR1 is SGHVS, CDR2 FQNEAQ. The V and J ends lost 7 bases and 3 bases respectively, with 19 bases between them.

The rearrangement links TRBV4-2 to TRBJ2-3; 14 positions match TRBD2. The germline V gene has CDR1 LGHNA and CDR2 YNFKEQ. The CDR3 is 19 residues long. The V gene end was trimmed by 2 bases and the J gene end by 6 bases; junction bases not matched to a gene: 13. As DNA, the CDR3 is TGTGCCAGCAGCCAACTGTCGCGGGGACTAGCGGGAGAAAAGGATACGCAGTATTTT. Translating gives CASSQLSRGLAGEKDTQYF.